The 3 T cell receptor beta chains in this list originate from one sample, sequenced in a study of blood T cells in healthy people across ages (dated by TCRdb to the mid-2010s). Libraries were constructed by 5' RACE. The instrument was an Illumina HiSeq 2500. The second PCR ran for about 6 to 12 cycles and used a J-beta primer mix along with a sample-barcoded 5' primer. Starting from the raw public reads, TCRdb applied fastp trimming at Q25, assembled clones with MiXCR and retained in-frame beta chains. For every CDR3 protein sequence, its rows merge into one entry that carries the most common genes and DNA. The sample table records about 640,000 distinct CDR3 sequences; roughly three fifths of these occur just once. The ten largest make up around 37% of the sample. Sequencing input: blood. These receptors came from a man in his sixties in good health.

The sample holds a few counts of this clonotype. The chain is built from TRBV5-1 and TRBJ2-1; D may be TRBD1 or TRBD2 (6 bases each). Trimming cost V 1 base and J 2 bases, with 13 bases left between them. The CDR3 consists of 16 residues. Germline CDR1 reads SGHRS; CDR2 reads YFSETQ. DNA of the CDR3: TGCGCCAGCAGCTTGTTCGGGGGCAGCCCCTACAATGAGCAGTTCTTC. This translates into CASSLFGGSPYNEQFF.

The rearrangement joins TRBV5-1 to TRBJ2-5; 10 nucleotides match TRBD2. The CDR3 consists of 16 residues. Germline V gene data show CDR1 as SGHRS and CDR2 as YFSETQ. Germline trimming cut 2 bases from V and 4 bases from J; bases unmatched to any gene: 8. CDR3 nucleotides: TGCGCCAGCAGCTTCGTAGCGGGGGGTTTCGGAGAGACCCAGTACTTC. It specifies CASSFVAGGFGETQYF.

The rearrangement uses TRBV12-3 or TRBV12-4 and TRBJ2-6; perhaps TRBD1 as D (6 bases). The CDR3 is 17 amino acids. The V gene lost 3 bases and the J gene lost 2 bases, with 14 bases spanning the gap. CDR3 nucleotide sequence: TGTGCCAGCAGTTTTGGTGGGAACAGGGCTGGGGCCAACGTCCTGACTTTC. As protein: CASSFGGNRAGANVLTF.